A single sample gave rise to the 6 T cell receptor beta chains below, sequenced in a study of human versus mouse CDR3 diversity and MHC coevolution (dated by TCRdb to 2015 to 2018). Libraries were constructed by the immunoSEQ multiplex PCR assay. As stored in TCRdb, this immuneACCESS dataset retains in-frame rearrangements with V and J assigned. A fraction of the clones does not appear; measured against another copy, unresolved V genes explain less than half of the discrepancy, and the remainder lacks a known reason. In all, the sample holds around 74,000 clones, and 85% to 95% of those were seen once. Together, the top ten hold about 0.14% of the sample. The specimen sequenced was naive CD4+ T cells from blood. The cell subset or site label on this specimen signifies: CD45RO-negative CD62L-positive naive CD4 T cells. The receptors here all came from a person between 25 and 75 years old in good health.

This rearrangement joins TRBV5-1 to TRBJ2-1; D is possibly TRBD2 (6 bases). The V gene lost 3 bases and the J gene lost 1 base, with 11 bases spanning the gap. Looked up from germline, CDR1 is SGHRS and CDR2 is YFSETQ. The CDR3 extends over 15 amino acids. CDR3: CASSWGDRSYNEQFF. DNA for the CDR3: TGCGCCAGCAGCTGGGGGGACCGGTCCTACAATGAGCAGTTCTTC.

The rearrangement uses TRBV29-1 and TRBJ2-3, with 9 bases matching TRBD2. Germline lookup yields CDR1 SQVTM and CDR2 ANQGSEA. The ends lost 4 bases at V and 4 bases at J; junction bases unmatched: 9. The CDR3 consists of 15 residues. The CDR3 sequence is CSVAGLAQGADTQYF. In DNA form, the CDR3 reads TGCAGCGTTGCCGGACTAGCGCAGGGAGCAGATACGCAGTATTTT.

The chain links TRBV28 to TRBJ1-2, with 8 bases matching TRBD1. Trimming took 5 bases from V and 8 from J; bases not matched to a gene: 7. Germline assignment: CDR1 MDHEN and CDR2 SYDVKM. The CDR3 runs to 13 residues. The CDR3 coding sequence is TGTGCCAGCAGTAAACCGACAGGGGTCGGCTACACCTTC. Translated, it gives CASSKPTGVGYTF.

This chain connects TRBV7-2 to TRBJ1-6, with D perhaps TRBD1 (5 bases). The V and J ends lost 2 bases and 8 bases respectively, with 16 bases between them. The germline V gene has CDR1 SGHTA and CDR2 FQGNSA. The CDR3 contains 16 residues. This CDR3 reads CASSLKIGGIDSPLHF. The CDR3 DNA is TGTGCCAGCAGCTTAAAAATCGGGGGTATCGATTCACCCCTCCACTTT.

This clone is a singleton in its sample. At the DNA level, this CDR3 is encoded by other sequences in the same sample as well. The chain couples TRBV18 to TRBJ1-5; unclear D gene. Germline CDR1 KGHSH, CDR2 LQKENI. Between the trimmed V and J ends, which lost 1 base and 4 bases, there was a span of 8 bases. The CDR3 has 14 amino acids. CDR3 protein: CASSPQQSNQPQHF. CDR3 DNA: TGTGCCAGCTCACCACAACAGTCAAATCAGCCCCAGCATTTT.

The chain couples TRBV27 to TRBJ1-6, with 8 bases fitting TRBD1. Germline CDR1 is MNHEY and CDR2 is SMNVEV (reference sequence). With 5 bases clipped from V and 13 bases from J, the junction kept 13 bases outside the gene matches. The CDR3 covers 15 residues. DNA for the CDR3: TGTGCCAGCAGTGGAAGGACAGGGCCCCTCCGGCCCCTCCACTTT. It specifies CASSGRTGPLRPLHF.